This TCR beta chain was sequenced for a study of blood T cell repertoires in COVID-19. Study background: Samples came from the United States, Italy and Spain, spanning acute and convalescent COVID-19. PBMCs, B-cell-depleted T cells, or T cells provided the cDNA or gDNA that made up the material.

The V segment lost 3 bases and the J segment 1 base; nucleotides outside the gene matches: 8. Germline lookup yields CDR1 LNHDA and CDR2 SQIVND (reference sequence). This CDR3 region has 17 residues. How the authors handled the data: Amplification with reference gene primers provided the estimates of nucleated cell counts. The protocol was immunoSEQ multiplex PCR, while the TCRdb copy is restricted to in-frame clones and leaves out a portion. The V and J calls and the clone size are those of that table, but D and trimming were determined from the DNA. The sample includes around 150,000 clones, approximately 83% of them seen just once.

The chain recombines TRBV19 with TRBJ2-3, with 9 bases fitting TRBD1. The TCR comes from a woman in her sixties or seventies with acute or convalescent COVID-19. Sequencing input: peripheral blood. The CDR3 DNA follows: TGTGCCAGTAGTATTAGGAGACAGGGGGGCGGCACAGATACGCAGTATTTT. Its protein is CASSIRRQGGGTDTQYF.